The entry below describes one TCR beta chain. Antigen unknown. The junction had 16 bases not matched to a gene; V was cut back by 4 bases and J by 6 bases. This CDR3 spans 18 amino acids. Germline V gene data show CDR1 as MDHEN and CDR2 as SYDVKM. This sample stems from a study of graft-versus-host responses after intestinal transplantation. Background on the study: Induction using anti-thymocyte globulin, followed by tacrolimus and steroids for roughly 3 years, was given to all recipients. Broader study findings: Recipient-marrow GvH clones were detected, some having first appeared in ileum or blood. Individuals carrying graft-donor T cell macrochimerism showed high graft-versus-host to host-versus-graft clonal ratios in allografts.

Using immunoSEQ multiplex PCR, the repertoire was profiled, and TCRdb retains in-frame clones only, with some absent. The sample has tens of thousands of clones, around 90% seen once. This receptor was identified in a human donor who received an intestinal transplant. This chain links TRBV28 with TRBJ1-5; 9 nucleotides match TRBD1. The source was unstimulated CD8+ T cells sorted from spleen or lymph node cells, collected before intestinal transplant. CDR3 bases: TGTGCCAGCAGTTCCCTTATGGAGGACAGGGGTGGTATTCAGCCCCAGCATTTT. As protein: CASSSLMEDRGGIQPQHF.